The T cell receptor (beta chain) described here comes from a study of T cells after yellow fever vaccination. The CDR3 totals 16 residues. The ends were cut back, 4 bases at V and 5 bases at J, with 21 bases in the middle. The germline gives CDR1 SGDLS, CDR2 YYNGEE. TCRdb re-analysed the 5' RACE reads in MiXCR, keeping a single row per CDR3 protein. This sample has some 300,000 distinct CDR3 sequences, with around 3.6% found just once. Points from the study as a whole: The secondary response peaked faster, at day 5 versus 15, but was weaker. Abundant clonotypes (contaminants from the bulk population) could be present in FACS-sorted repertoires. The booster response re-showed most primary clones: around 95% CD4, 88% CD8.

About this clonotype: Its antigen remains unknown.

The sequence was obtained from a man between 18 and 35 years old who received the YFV17D yellow fever vaccine. The sample was PBMCs, taken on the day of the yellow fever booster vaccination. The genes are TRBV9 and TRBJ2-5; D may be TRBD1 or TRBD2 (5 bases each). The CDR3 nucleotides are TGTGCCAGCAGCTCAGATGTGGCGAGGGGCTGGGAGACCCAGTACTTC. This encodes CASSSDVARGWETQYF.